The T cell receptor (beta chain) under discussion was sequenced for a study of patients and donors after allogeneic stem cell transplantation (dated by TCRdb to about 2020). At the junction V is shortened by 0 bases and J by 7 bases, with 12 bases in between. CDR1 and CDR2, looked up from the germline V gene, are LGHNA and YSLEER. The CDR3, from cysteine to phenylalanine, totals 14 residues. The CDR3 DNA has 42 bases and is translated from base 1. There are a few counts of this clonotype. Its specific antigen is unknown. Qualities for individual bases were not recorded, and no much larger clone is one base off. Libraries were built with RT-PCR. TCRdb shows the sequencer as NextSeq 550. TCRdb ran its own pipeline on the public reads, namely fastp trimming at Q25 and MiXCR clone calling, and kept in-frame beta chains. Records with the same CDR3 protein are collapsed into one entry carrying the most frequent genes and DNA. Across this sample there are hundreds of thousands of distinct CDR3 sequences, with roughly 17% seen only once. Jointly, the top ten make up around 7.9% of the sample.

Rearrangement joined TRBV4-3 to TRBJ1-1, with the D gene uncertain. This TCR was recovered from a human donor who was either an allogeneic HSCT recipient or a stem cell or donor lymphocyte infusion donor (not recorded which). It is not recorded whose cells these are; they may come from a transplant donor. Source material: blood, either unsorted or a sorted T cell fraction (not recorded which). This receptor has the CDR3 CASSQEAGWGEAFF. The nucleotide sequence is given as TGCGCCAGCAGCCAAGAAGCAGGATGGGGTGAAGCTTTCTTT.